A selection of T cell receptor beta chains follows, all from one sample in a study of CD8+ T cells in alopecia areata. The repertoire was sequenced with immunoSEQ multiplex PCR; TCRdb's copy has only in-frame clones and lacks some. The table lists approximately 130,000 clones, roughly 50% of them singletons. Sequencing was done on a sample of NKG2D-low CD8+ T cells sorted from blood. These receptors were obtained from a human donor with alopecia areata. The CDR3 runs from the conserved cysteine through the conserved F or W. A D gene is named only where the DNA matches it firmly.

TRBV27	NA	TRBJ1-2	CASLPGWGNYGYTF
TRBV29-1	NA	TRBJ2-1	CSVSGPGGEQFF
TRBV29-1	TRBD2	TRBJ2-1	CSVEIIGTSGYGVQFF
TRBV29-1	TRBD2	TRBJ2-1	CSVGGLAGGSYNEQFF
TRBV7-8	NA	TRBJ2-7	CASSLGAEQYF
TRBV7-9	NA	TRBJ2-3	CASSPRLVDTQYF
TRBV29-1	TRBD1	TRBJ2-7	CSVSTPGQHVYEQYF
TRBV9	NA	TRBJ2-3	CASSLDRLTSTDTQYF
TRBV7-9	NA	TRBJ2-7	CASSLSRSYEQYF
TRBV27	TRBD1	TRBJ1-2	CASSLGQNYGYTF
TRBV29-1	TRBD1	TRBJ2-7	CSVAEGAREQYF
TRBV2	TRBD1	TRBJ2-1	CASSEGDRAHEQFF
TRBV28	NA	TRBJ2-4	CASASEGYTNIQYF
TRBV29-1	NA	TRBJ2-7	CSFLKGYEQYF